What follows are 21 T cell receptor beta chains derived from one specimen sequenced in a study of T cell responses to AZD1222 COVID-19 vaccine. Profiled with immunoSEQ multiplex PCR; TCRdb holds only in-frame clones, not every one. The profile shows 120,000 to 150,000 clones, about 90% of them singletons. Here the sequenced sample was peripheral blood, taken on day 0 of AZD1222 vaccination. The receptors were sampled from an adult in good health.

V gene TRBV29-1 combines with J gene TRBJ2-3; D might be TRBD2 (7 bases). The germline V gene has CDR1 SQVTM and CDR2 ANQGSEA. This CDR3 region has 13 residues. Between the trimmed V and J ends, which lost 4 bases and 2 bases, there was a span of 10 bases. The CDR3 here is CSVVGGLTDTQYF. The CDR3 bases are TGCAGCGTTGTCGGGGGGCTCACAGATACGCAGTATTTT.

The chain has TRBV11-3 and TRBJ2-7, with TRBD1 as a possible D gene (5 bases). Looked up from germline, CDR1 is SGHNT and CDR2 is YENEEA. The length of the CDR3 is 13 residues. The V and J ends lost 1 base and 4 bases respectively, with 8 bases between them. The CDR3 is CASSLGGGYEQYF. The CDR3, as DNA: TGTGCCAGCAGCTTAGGGGGCGGTTACGAGCAGTACTTC.

V usage is TRBV28 and J usage is TRBJ2-3; 11 positions match TRBD1. The V segment lost 6 bases and the J segment 0 bases; nucleotides outside the gene matches: 8. Germline values: CDR1 MDHEN, CDR2 SYDVKM. The CDR3 has 17 residues. CDR3: CASSPGQGEVSTDTQYF. Written as DNA, the CDR3 is TGTGCCAGCAGCCCGGGACAGGGGGAGGTTAGCACAGATACGCAGTATTTT.

This clone appeared once. The J gene is TRBJ2-7, the V gene TRBV28; TRBD2 aligns across 16 bases. Germline-derived CDR1 and CDR2 are MDHEN and SYDVKM. V shed 5 bases, J shed 3 bases, and the junction held 7 bases outside the gene matches. The CDR3 spans 17 residues. Written as DNA, the CDR3 is TGTGCCAGCAGTCTCGGGACTAGCGGGAGGGCCGGCTACGAGCAGTACTTC. As protein: CASSLGTSGRAGYEQYF.

The J gene is TRBJ2-1, the V gene TRBV7-3, with a weak D call TRBD2 (5 bases). V was cut by 5 bases and J by 8 bases, with 16 bases left in between. This CDR3 comprises 14 residues. Germline-derived CDR1 and CDR2 are SGHTA and FQGTGA. CDR3 in DNA: TGTGCCAGCAGCCCTGGCGGGCAATCGGATGAGCAGTTCTTC. Protein product: CASSPGGQSDEQFF.

The chain is built from TRBV6-6 and TRBJ1-2; no firm D call. Germline assignment: CDR1 MNHNY and CDR2 SVGAGI (reference sequence). This CDR3 region has 13 residues. Trimming left V 0 bases short and J 3 bases short, with 5 bases between. CDR3 DNA: TGTGCCAGCAGTTACTCTGGGGACTATGGCTACACCTTC. This gives the protein CASSYSGDYGYTF.

The CDR3 loop reads CASSFLTGNEQYF. The CDR3 DNA follows: TGTGCCAGCAGTTTCCTCACAGGAAATGAGCAGTACTTC. This rearrangement joins TRBV27 to TRBJ2-7; D perhaps matches TRBD1 (5 bases). The CDR3 loop spans 13 amino acids. CDR1 is MNHEY and CDR2 is SMNVEV in the germline V gene (reference sequence). V lost 3 bases and J lost 7, with 13 bases in between.

J is TRBJ1-5 and V is TRBV28, with no clear D. Between the trimmed V and J ends, which lost 8 bases and 2 bases, there was a span of 16 bases. The CDR3 spans 15 residues. Germline V lookup: CDR1 MDHEN, CDR2 SYDVKM. In DNA form, the CDR3 reads TGTGCCAGCCAATATCGGGGTTTGGGCAATCAGCCCCAGCATTTT. It codes for CASQYRGLGNQPQHF.

J is TRBJ2-5 and V is TRBV29-1; TRBD1 aligns across 8 bases. The CDR3 sequence is 15 residues long. CDR1 and CDR2 (germline): SQVTM, ANQGSEA. Germline trimming cut 7 bases from V and 7 bases from J; bases unmatched to any gene: 17. CDR3 DNA sequence: TGCAGCGCCGCGGCACTAACAGGGGGTTCCTTGACCCAGTACTTC. Its protein product is CSAAALTGGSLTQYF.

The J gene is TRBJ2-6, the V gene TRBV19; D might be TRBD2 (5 bases). Per germline, CDR1 LNHDA and CDR2 SQIVND (reference sequence). This CDR3 is built from 13 residues. Trimming cost V 5 bases and J 4 bases, with 6 bases left between them. The DNA of the CDR3 is TGTGCCAGTAGTCTAGCCGGGGCCAACGTCCTGACTTTC. It is translated as CASSLAGANVLTF.

This clone was picked up a small number of times. The chain recombines TRBV28 with TRBJ1-3; D is unresolved. Germline lookup yields CDR1 MDHEN and CDR2 SYDVKM. The V end was cut by 7 bases, the J end by 0 bases, with 7 bases between. This CDR3 is built from 13 residues. CDR3 nucleotide sequence: TGTGCCAGCATTTCAGCCTCTGGAAACACCATATATTTT. Amino acids: CASISASGNTIYF.

The rearrangement joins TRBV6-1 to TRBJ2-1, with a tentative D call TRBD2 (5 bases). CDR3 size: 15 residues. V was shortened by 3 bases and J by 8 bases, with 17 bases between the two germline ends. Germline V CDR1 and CDR2: MNHNS, SASEGT. CDR3 sequence reads: CASSEQRLRTDEQFF. Here the CDR3 DNA reads TGTGCCAGCAGTGAGCAGAGACTACGTACGGATGAGCAGTTCTTC.

This clone was seen once. The V gene is TRBV19, the J gene TRBJ2-1, with D possibly being TRBD2 (7 bases). With 4 bases removed from V and 9 bases from J, the gap between germline ends came to 19 bases. This CDR3 comprises 15 residues. Germline CDR1 and CDR2: LNHDA and SQIVND (reference sequence). The CDR3 spells CASSTWTPAGAEQFF. CDR3 DNA: TGTGCCAGTAGTACATGGACTCCCGCGGGGGCTGAGCAGTTCTTC.

The V call is TRBV5-4, the J call TRBJ2-5, with D perhaps TRBD2 (5 bases). With 6 bases removed from V and 5 bases from J, the gap between germline ends came to 14 bases. From germline, CDR1 is SGHNT and CDR2 YYREEE (reference sequence). This CDR3 has 13 amino acids. CDR3 region: CASTHWGDETQYF. The DNA for the CDR3 is TGTGCCAGCACCCACTGGGGAGATGAGACCCAGTACTTC.

This chain uses TRBV19 with TRBJ2-1, with D possibly being TRBD1 (6 bases). The V gene's germline CDR1 is LNHDA and CDR2 SQIVND (reference sequence). The CDR3 sequence is 14 residues long. Trimming took off 5 bases at V and 8 bases at J, with 16 bases between the two ends. CDR3 loop: CASSAGTQEDEQFF. CDR3 nucleotides: TGTGCCAGTAGTGCCGGGACACAAGAGGATGAGCAGTTCTTC. Full variable domain (rest looked up from reference TRBV19 and TRBJ2-1): DGGITQSPKYLFRKEGQNVTLSCEQNLNHDAMYWYRQDPGQGLRLIYYSQIVNDFQKGDIAEGYSVSREKKESFPLTVTSAQKNPTAFYLCASSAGTQEDEQFFGPGTRLTVL.

The rearrangement links TRBV12-3 or TRBV12-4 to TRBJ1-1; no reliable D call. The V gene lost 3 bases and the J gene lost 4 bases, with 6 bases spanning the gap. This CDR3 has 12 amino acids. The CDR3 sequence is CASSFPFTEAFF. As DNA, the CDR3 is TGTGCCAGCAGTTTTCCGTTCACTGAAGCTTTCTTT.

The rearrangement uses TRBV12-3 or TRBV12-4 and TRBJ1-5; D gene uncertain. V gave up 3 bases and J gave up 5 bases, with 5 bases separating them. CDR3 length: 12 residues. The CDR3 loop reads CASSFSDQPQHF. CDR3 nucleotides: TGTGCCAGCAGTTTTTCAGATCAGCCCCAGCATTTT.

V gene TRBV6-5 combines with J gene TRBJ2-1; the D gene is possibly TRBD2 (5 bases). CDR3 length: 13 amino acids. V was shortened by 0 bases and J by 7 bases, with 7 bases between the two germline ends. The germline gives CDR1 MNHEY, CDR2 SVGAGI. The CDR3 DNA reads TGTGCCAGCAGTTACTCGAGGACTAATGAGCAGTTCTTC. This codes for CASSYSRTNEQFF.

The gene calls are TRBV27 and TRBJ2-1, with D maybe TRBD2 (6 bases). Per the germline V gene, CDR1 is MNHEY and CDR2 is SMNVEV (reference sequence). The CDR3 loop spans 14 amino acids. Trimming pared 8 bases from V and 0 bases from J, leaving 11 bases between. CDR3 region: CASGGGSSYNEQFF. In DNA form, the CDR3 reads TGTGCCAGCGGTGGGGGGAGCTCCTACAATGAGCAGTTCTTC.

The chain employs TRBV30 and TRBJ2-7; the D call may be TRBD1 or TRBD2 (5 bases each). The CDR3 runs to 17 residues. CDR1 is GTSNPN, CDR2 SVGIG, per germline (reference sequence). Trimming removed 0 bases from V and 0 bases from J, with 18 bases in between. Here the CDR3 reads CAWSVHRGRQSSYEQYF. DNA of the CDR3: TGTGCCTGGAGTGTCCATCGGGGACGTCAGAGCTCCTACGAGCAGTACTTC.

V usage is TRBV28 and J usage is TRBJ1-1; perhaps TRBD1 as D (5 bases). V was trimmed by 2 bases and J by 3 bases, leaving 10 bases between them. Germline V gives CDR1 MDHEN, CDR2 SYDVKM. This CDR3 has 14 amino acids. The DNA for the CDR3 is TGTGCCAGCAGTTTAGACAGCCGGGACACTGAAGCTTTCTTT. It translates to CASSLDSRDTEAFF.